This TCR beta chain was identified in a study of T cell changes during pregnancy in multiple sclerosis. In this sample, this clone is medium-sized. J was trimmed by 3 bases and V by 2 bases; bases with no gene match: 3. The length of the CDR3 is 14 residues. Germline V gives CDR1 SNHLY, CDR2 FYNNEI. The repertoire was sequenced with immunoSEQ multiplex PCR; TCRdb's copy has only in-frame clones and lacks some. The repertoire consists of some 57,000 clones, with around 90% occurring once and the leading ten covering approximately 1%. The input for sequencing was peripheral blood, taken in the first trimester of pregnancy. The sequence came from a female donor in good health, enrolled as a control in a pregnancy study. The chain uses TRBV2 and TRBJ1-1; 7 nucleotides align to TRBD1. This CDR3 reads CASSEPGGYTEAFF. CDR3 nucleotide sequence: TGTGCCAGCAGTGAACCAGGGGGGTACACTGAAGCTTTCTTT.